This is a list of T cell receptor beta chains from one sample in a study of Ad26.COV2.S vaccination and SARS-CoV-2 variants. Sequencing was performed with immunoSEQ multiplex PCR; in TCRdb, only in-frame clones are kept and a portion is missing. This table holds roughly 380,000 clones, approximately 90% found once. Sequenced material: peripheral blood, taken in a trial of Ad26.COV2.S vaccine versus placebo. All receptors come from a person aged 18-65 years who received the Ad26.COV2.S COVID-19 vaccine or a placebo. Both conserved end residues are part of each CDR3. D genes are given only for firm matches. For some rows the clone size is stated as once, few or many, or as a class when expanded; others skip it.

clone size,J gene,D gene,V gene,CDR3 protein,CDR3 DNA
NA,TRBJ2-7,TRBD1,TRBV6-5,CASRGGTGYGEQYF,TGTGCCAGCAGAGGAGGGACAGGGTATGGCGAGCAGTACTTC
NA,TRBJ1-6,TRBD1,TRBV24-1,CATSDRQGPYRWNSPLHF,TGTGCCACCAGTGATAGACAGGGACCCTACCGATGGAATTCACCCCTCCACTTT
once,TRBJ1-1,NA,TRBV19,CASSLGGTNTEAFF,TGTGCCAGTAGCCTCGGGGGAACGAACACTGAAGCTTTCTTT
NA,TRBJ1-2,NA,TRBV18,CASSPPLGEKYGYTF,TGTGCCAGCTCACCACCATTAGGGGAAAAATATGGCTACACCTTC
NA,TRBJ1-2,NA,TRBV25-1,CASSEFRTRGFYGYTF,TGTGCCAGCAGTGAATTTAGGACACGAGGGTTTTATGGCTACACCTTC
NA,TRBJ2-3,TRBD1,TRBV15,CATSRQRDRGVQYF,TGTGCCACCAGCAGACAAAGGGACAGGGGCGTGCAGTATTTT
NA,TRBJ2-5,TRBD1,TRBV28,CASSPQLRDRGLLETQYF,TGTGCCAGCAGCCCCCAATTGCGGGACAGGGGTTTGCTTGAGACCCAGTACTTC
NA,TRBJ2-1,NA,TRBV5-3,CARNRRNLNEQFF,TGTGCCAGAAATCGCAGGAACCTCAATGAGCAGTTCTTC
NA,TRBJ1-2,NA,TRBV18,CASSPLTNYGYTF,TGTGCCAGCTCACCCCTAACTAACTATGGCTACACCTTC
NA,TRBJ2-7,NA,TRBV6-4,CASKLSSYEQYF,TGTGCCAGCAAGCTCAGCTCCTACGAGCAGTACTTC
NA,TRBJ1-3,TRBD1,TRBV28,CASSPNRRDRDSGNTIYF,TGTGCCAGCAGTCCGAACCGACGGGACAGAGACTCTGGAAACACCATATATTTT
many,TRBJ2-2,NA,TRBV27,CASSSGLGGELFF,TGTGCCAGCAGTTCAGGTTTGGGCGGGGAGCTGTTTTTT
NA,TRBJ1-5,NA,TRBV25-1,CASSGGAQPQHF,TGTGCCAGCAGTGGGGGGGCTCAGCCCCAGCATTTT
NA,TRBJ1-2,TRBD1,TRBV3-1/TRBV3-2,CASSQEDRGMSGYTF,TGTGCCAGCAGCCAAGAGGACAGGGGGATGTCTGGCTACACCTTC
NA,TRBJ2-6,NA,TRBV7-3,CASSLGNTGAGANVLTF,TGTGCCAGCAGCTTGGGAAACACAGGCGCCGGGGCCAACGTCCTGACTTTC
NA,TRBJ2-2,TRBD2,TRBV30,CAWSGGLAGGNTGELFF,TGTGCCTGGAGTGGTGGACTAGCGGGGGGTAACACCGGGGAGCTGTTTTTT
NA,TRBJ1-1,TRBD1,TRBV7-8,CASSFLGQGGTEAFF,TGTGCCAGCAGCTTTCTGGGACAGGGTGGGACTGAAGCTTTCTTT
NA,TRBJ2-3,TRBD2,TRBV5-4,CASSSGLAGTTDTQYF,TGTGCCAGCAGCTCAGGACTAGCGGGGACTACAGATACGCAGTATTTT
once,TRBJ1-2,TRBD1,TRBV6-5,CASTGQGALVYGYTF,TGTGCCAGCACGGGACAGGGAGCCCTAGTCTATGGCTACACCTTC
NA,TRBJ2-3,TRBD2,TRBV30,CAYTRGARTTDTQYF,TGTGCCTATACGCGGGGGGCAAGGACAACAGATACGCAGTATTTT
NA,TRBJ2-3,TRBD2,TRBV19,CASSGVAGPPDTQYF,TGTGCCAGTAGTGGGGTAGCGGGTCCCCCCGATACGCAGTATTTT
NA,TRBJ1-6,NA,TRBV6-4,CASSDSIPTRPGLIFYSPLHF,TGTGCCAGCAGTGACTCGATCCCGACGCGACCGGGCCTAATATTTTATTCACCCCTCCACTTT
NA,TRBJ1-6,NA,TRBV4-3,CASSQDWGGYSPLHF,TGCGCCAGCAGCCAAGATTGGGGAGGGTATTCACCCCTCCACTTT
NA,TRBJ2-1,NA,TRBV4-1,CASEGHGGAVREQFF,TGCGCCAGCGAGGGACACGGCGGGGCCGTCCGTGAGCAGTTCTTC
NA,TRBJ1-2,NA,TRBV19,CASSFPGNYGYTF,TGTGCCAGTAGTTTCCCCGGAAACTATGGCTACACCTTC
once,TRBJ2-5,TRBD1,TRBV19,CASSIKTGGDETQYF,TGTGCCAGTAGTATCAAGACAGGGGGCGATGAGACCCAGTACTTC
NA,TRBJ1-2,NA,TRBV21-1,CASIPDRGNYTF,TGTGCCAGCATCCCGGACAGGGGTAACTACACCTTC
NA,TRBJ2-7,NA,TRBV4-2,CASSQEGGDSYEQYF,TGTGCCAGCAGCCAAGAGGGCGGGGACTCCTACGAGCAGTACTTC
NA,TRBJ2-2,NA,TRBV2,CASSDTGSTGELFF,TGTGCCAGCAGTGACACAGGGTCAACCGGGGAGCTGTTTTTT
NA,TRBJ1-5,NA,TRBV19,CASRSAGNTGNQPQHF,TGTGCCAGTAGGTCCGCAGGGAACACGGGCAATCAGCCCCAGCATTTT
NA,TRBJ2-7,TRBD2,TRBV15,CATSRGLVPYEQYF,TGTGCCACCAGCCGCGGACTAGTCCCCTACGAGCAGTACTTC
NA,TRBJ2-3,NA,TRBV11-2,CASSLDPGADTQYF,TGTGCCAGCAGCTTAGATCCAGGGGCAGATACGCAGTATTTT
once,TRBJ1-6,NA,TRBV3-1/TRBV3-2,CASSLGGGRSPLHF,TGTGCCAGCAGCCTAGGGGGGGGCCGGTCACCCCTCCACTTT
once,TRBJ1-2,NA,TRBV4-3,CASSQNYGYGYTF,TGCGCCAGCAGCCAAAACTACGGCTATGGCTACACCTTC
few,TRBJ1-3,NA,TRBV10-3,CAISGTTGNTIYF,TGTGCCATCAGCGGGACTACTGGAAACACCATATATTTT
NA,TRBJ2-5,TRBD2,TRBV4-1,CASSQVPETSGGVFAGETQYF,TGCGCCAGCAGCCAAGTCCCAGAGACTAGCGGGGGGGTCTTTGCTGGAGAGACCCAGTACTTC
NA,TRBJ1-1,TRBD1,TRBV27,CASSFSRGRGSTEAFF,TGTGCCAGCAGTTTCTCCAGGGGGCGCGGGTCCACTGAAGCTTTCTTT
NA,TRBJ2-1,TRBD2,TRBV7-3,CASSLDGLAGGINEQFF,TGTGCCAGCAGCCTAGATGGACTAGCGGGGGGCATCAATGAGCAGTTCTTC
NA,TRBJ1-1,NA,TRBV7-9,CASSPGGTEAFF,TGTGCCAGCAGCCCGGGGGGGACTGAAGCTTTCTTT
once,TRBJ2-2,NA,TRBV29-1,CSVEDRAVGELFF,TGCAGCGTTGAAGATAGGGCAGTCGGGGAGCTGTTTTTT
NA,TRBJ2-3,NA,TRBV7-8,CASSQTSASTDTQYF,TGTGCCAGCAGCCAGACAAGCGCTAGCACAGATACGCAGTATTTT
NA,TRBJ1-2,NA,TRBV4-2,CASSQDLGAQVGGYTF,TGTGCCAGCAGCCAAGATCTAGGAGCGCAGGTCGGGGGCTACACCTTC
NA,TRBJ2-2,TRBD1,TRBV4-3,CASSQGDRFPGELFF,TGCGCCAGCAGCCAAGGGGACAGGTTCCCCGGGGAGCTGTTTTTT
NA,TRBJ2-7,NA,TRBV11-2,CASSFPTSSYEQYF,TGTGCCAGCAGCTTCCCAACCAGCTCCTACGAGCAGTACTTC
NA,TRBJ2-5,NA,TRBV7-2,CASSTRGGVQETQYF,TGTGCCAGCAGCACCCGAGGTGGGGTGCAAGAGACCCAGTACTTC
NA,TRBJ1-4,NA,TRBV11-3,CASSLVSRGNEKLFF,TGTGCCAGCAGCTTAGTTTCCAGGGGTAATGAAAAACTGTTTTTT
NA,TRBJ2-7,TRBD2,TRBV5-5,CASSPGLAGGPYEQYF,TGTGCCAGCAGCCCAGGACTAGCGGGGGGGCCCTACGAGCAGTACTTC
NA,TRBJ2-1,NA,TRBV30,CAWSSNNEQFF,TGTGCCTGGAGTAGTAACAATGAGCAGTTCTTC
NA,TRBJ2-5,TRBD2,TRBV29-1,CSVDSGEWGETQYF,TGCAGCGTTGATAGCGGGGAGTGGGGAGAGACCCAGTACTTC
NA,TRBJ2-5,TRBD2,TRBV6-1,CASSEPGGGASPETQYF,TGTGCCAGCAGTGAACCGGGCGGGGGGGCCTCCCCGGAGACCCAGTACTTC
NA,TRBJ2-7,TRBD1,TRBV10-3,CATRVGTGDYEQYF,TGTGCCACCCGTGTCGGGACAGGGGACTACGAGCAGTACTTC